The clone carrying this T cell receptor (beta chain) occurred once. At one of its ends the junction is not consistent with the germline gene, which may arise from a read error. The data are from a study of PD-1 blockade in classical Hodgkin lymphoma. Per the germline V gene, CDR1 is ENHRY and CDR2 is SYGVKD. The CDR3 contains 18 residues. Assay used: immunoSEQ multiplex PCR; TCRdb lists only in-frame clones, some missing. The sample lists tens of thousands of clones, around 85% seen once, with about 16% in the top ten. Every one of the patients relapsed after autologous stem cell transplantation (brentuximab vedotin exposure was variable).

The V call is TRBV10-3, the J call TRBJ2-6, with TRBD1 matching over 7 bases. The receptor was derived from a human donor with classical Hodgkin lymphoma. The material sequenced was peripheral blood mononuclear cells (PBMCs), taken at baseline. CDR3 DNA: TGTGCCATCAGTGAGGAATCTCAGGGGGTCTCTAGGGCCAACGTCCTGACTTTC. Amino acids: CAISEESQGVSRANVLTF.